This is a list of T cell receptor beta chains from one sample in a study of siplizumab effects on memory and regulatory T cells. Measured with immunoSEQ multiplex PCR; TCRdb has only the in-frame clones, and not every one. The sample has about 82,000 clones, approximately 88% seen once; the top ten hold 1.5%. Material for sequencing was Tregs sorted from blood. The receptor source for this set is a human donor in good health. CDR3s include the opening cysteine and the closing phenylalanine or tryptophan. D genes are given only for firm matches. The size entry is marked missing in some rows and otherwise reads once, few, many or a size class.

CDR3nt,CDR3aa,d_gene,v_gene,abundance,j_gene
TGCAGTGCTAGAAATGACAGGGAAGAGTACTTC,CSARNDREEYF,TRBD1,TRBV20-1,few,TRBJ2-7
TGCGCCAGCACCCCGACGTGGGACAGGGGGCTGTATGGCTACACCTTC,CASTPTWDRGLYGYTF,TRBD1,TRBV4-1,once,TRBJ1-2
TGCGCCAGCAGCCTGCGACAGGGATCCTACGAGCAGTACTTC,CASSLRQGSYEQYF,TRBD1,TRBV4-3,NA,TRBJ2-7
TGCGCCAGCAGCCGCGGGGCCAACGTCCTGACTTTC,CASSRGANVLTF,NA,TRBV4-1,NA,TRBJ2-6
TGCGCCAGCAGCAGGGACAGGGGAAGTTTACCCCTCCACTTT,CASSRDRGSLPLHF,TRBD1,TRBV5-1,NA,TRBJ1-6
TGTGCCAGTAACAGGGGCCAGCAGCCCCAGCATTTT,CASNRGQQPQHF,TRBD1,TRBV19,NA,TRBJ1-5
TGTGCCAGCGGTCGTGGGGGGCGCCGCTACGAGCAGTACTTC,CASGRGGRRYEQYF,NA,TRBV6-1,once,TRBJ2-7
TGTGCCAGCAGTACCTATGCCGTACGGAACACTGAAGCTTTCTTT,CASSTYAVRNTEAFF,NA,TRBV28,NA,TRBJ1-1
TGTGCCATCAGGGGGGGGAGCGGGCAGTACTTC,CAIRGGSGQYF,TRBD2,TRBV10-3,NA,TRBJ2-7
TGTGCCACCAGCAGAGATCTGGCGGGGGAGTTCAATGAGCAGTTCTTC,CATSRDLAGEFNEQFF,TRBD2,TRBV15,NA,TRBJ2-1
TGTGCCAGCAGCCGTAGCAGTTTAGGCACTGAAGCTTTCTTT,CASSRSSLGTEAFF,NA,TRBV7-3,once,TRBJ1-1
TGTGCCAGCAGCCGTAGTACGGGGCAGGGGAGCACTGAAGCTTTCTTT,CASSRSTGQGSTEAFF,NA,TRBV7-2,NA,TRBJ1-1
TGTGCCAGCAGTGAACTGCTATCCCCCCCATACAATGAGCAGTTCTTC,CASSELLSPPYNEQFF,NA,TRBV6-1,NA,TRBJ2-1
TGTGCCAGCAGCCACAGGGCTTACGAGCAGTACTTC,CASSHRAYEQYF,NA,TRBV2,few,TRBJ2-7
TGTGCCAGCAGTTACCACGGGGTGGGTAACACTGAAGCTTTCTTT,CASSYHGVGNTEAFF,NA,TRBV6-5,once,TRBJ1-1
TGCGCCAGCAGCTTGGCGGGGGCTGGTGGCTACACCTTC,CASSLAGAGGYTF,NA,TRBV5-1,NA,TRBJ1-2
TGCGCCAGCAGCCCTAATACAGGGATCACTGAAGCTTTCTTT,CASSPNTGITEAFF,NA,TRBV5-1,NA,TRBJ1-1
TGTGCCAGCAGCTTAGGACTGGGTGGTGAGACCCAGTACTTC,CASSLGLGGETQYF,NA,TRBV7-2,once,TRBJ2-5
TGTGCCAGCAGTGAAGGGGACAGGGGATACAATGAGCAGTTCTTC,CASSEGDRGYNEQFF,TRBD1,TRBV2,once,TRBJ2-1
TGCGCCAGCAGAAATATCCGGGATCTGAACACTGAAGCTTTCTTT,CASRNIRDLNTEAFF,NA,TRBV5-1,NA,TRBJ1-1
TGTGCCAGCAATTTGGGACAGATTTATCCTGAAGCTTTCTTT,CASNLGQIYPEAFF,TRBD1,TRBV6-1,once,TRBJ1-1
TGCGCCAGCAGCCCTGGGCGGGGGGAGCAGTACTTC,CASSPGRGEQYF,TRBD2,TRBV5-1,medium-sized,TRBJ2-7
TGCGCCAGCAGCCAAACAGGGGGCAACACTGAAGCTTTCTTT,CASSQTGGNTEAFF,TRBD1,TRBV4-1,NA,TRBJ1-1
TGTGCCCCCGAAGGGCGGGACAGGGGCCCGTATGGCTACACCTTC,CAPEGRDRGPYGYTF,TRBD1,TRBV6-4,NA,TRBJ1-2
TGTGCCAGCAGTGCCAGGGACGGCTACACCTTC,CASSARDGYTF,NA,TRBV6-6,NA,TRBJ1-2
TGTGCCAGCAGCCAAGTATGGCAGAGCTCCTACAATGAGCAGTTCTTC,CASSQVWQSSYNEQFF,NA,TRBV14,NA,TRBJ2-1
TGCGCCAGCGCTTGGGAGGGGGGGTACGAGACCCAGTACTTC,CASAWEGGYETQYF,NA,TRBV5-1,NA,TRBJ2-5
TGTGCCTGGAGTGAGAGAGGGAACACTGAAGCTTTCTTT,CAWSERGNTEAFF,NA,TRBV30,NA,TRBJ1-1
TGTGCCAGCAGCTTGGATCTTTTTGAGCAGTTCTTC,CASSLDLFEQFF,NA,TRBV7-6,NA,TRBJ2-1
TGTGCCAGAAGCTTGGAAAACATTCAGTACTTC,CARSLENIQYF,NA,TRBV5-3,NA,TRBJ2-4
TGTGCCAGCAGCTTAAATCAGATGAACACTGAAGCTTTCTTT,CASSLNQMNTEAFF,NA,TRBV11-2,NA,TRBJ1-1
TGTGCCAGCAGCCGATCGTGGGGGACAGAGACCCAGTACTTC,CASSRSWGTETQYF,NA,TRBV7-9,NA,TRBJ2-5
TGTGCCAGCAGTGAAGCTGGTGGGACAGTCCGCCGAGGGATCTTT,CASSEAGGTVRRGIF,TRBD1,TRBV2,once,TRBJ1-1
TGTGCCACCAGCAGCGGGCGGTGGGATGAAAAACTGTTTTTT,CATSSGRWDEKLFF,NA,TRBV15,once,TRBJ1-4
TGTGCCAGCAGTTCCACTCGACAGGGCGGTGGAGGCTACACCTTC,CASSSTRQGGGGYTF,TRBD1,TRBV28,NA,TRBJ1-2
TGCGCCAGCAGCTTGGTACAGATATCCCCTGAGACCCAGTACTTC,CASSLVQISPETQYF,NA,TRBV5-1,once,TRBJ2-5
TGTGCCATCGGCGACAGGGCCGGCTCTGGGGCCAACGTCCTGACTTTC,CAIGDRAGSGANVLTF,TRBD1,TRBV10-3,NA,TRBJ2-6
TGTGCCAGTAACCCTCGGGGGACAAGCACAGATACGCAGTATTTT,CASNPRGTSTDTQYF,NA,TRBV19,NA,TRBJ2-3
TGTGCCAGCAGTTTCAGTCTAGTTAAAGAGCAGTACTTC,CASSFSLVKEQYF,NA,TRBV28,NA,TRBJ2-7
TGTGCCAGCAGCCCGACTAGCGGGTCAGGGACGCAGTATTTT,CASSPTSGSGTQYF,TRBD2,TRBV2,NA,TRBJ2-3
TGTGCCTGGAGTCAAGGATACACTGAAGCTTTCTTT,CAWSQGYTEAFF,NA,TRBV30,few,TRBJ1-1
TGTGCCAGCAGCTTGTTAAGGAACACTGAAGCTTTCTTT,CASSLLRNTEAFF,NA,TRBV5-6,NA,TRBJ1-1
TGCGCCAGCAGCCAAGAAAGGGGACCGGGACAGGGTCCCCTCTTTACCTACGAGCAGTACTTC,CASSQERGPGQGPLFTYEQYF,TRBD1,TRBV4-3,NA,TRBJ2-7